This T cell receptor beta chain came from a study of T cells after yellow fever vaccination. Study-level points and caveats: Once the booster was given, most primary-vaccination clones reappeared, at just over 95% for CD4 and roughly 86% for CD8.

Unmatched junction bases numbered 20, after V lost 5 bases and J lost 4 bases. Germline values: CDR1 DFQATT, CDR2 SNEGSKA (reference sequence). The length of the CDR3 is 18 residues. 5'RACE template switching generated TCR cDNA, adding a universal primer site and UMIs. TCRdb processed the 5' RACE reads anew with MiXCR; each CDR3 protein has one entry. Among 500,000 to 650,000 distinct CDR3 sequences listed, 9% to 15% were seen once. This clonotype appeared many times. The antigen remains unidentified. This TCR derives from a man aged 25 to 40 who received the YFV17D yellow fever vaccine. Specimen: PBMCs, collected on the day of the yellow fever booster vaccination. The gene calls are TRBV20-1 and TRBJ2-7; TRBD2 matches 10 bases. CDR3 nucleotides: TGCAGTGCTCTGACCCTCTACTCTCAGCGGGAGGGCCGGTACGAGCAGTACTTC. Protein sequence: CSALTLYSQREGRYEQYF.